This paragraph covers one T cell receptor (beta chain) sequence. Allocation to cohorts depended on clinical history reported by the participants. Recovery among Cohort 3 donors was established by two negative PCRs, clearance, or symptom resolution. V lost 7 bases, J lost 3 bases, and 18 bases lay in between. This CDR3 has 15 residues. The germline CDR1 and CDR2 sequences are LNHDA and SQIVND (reference sequence). Profiling relied on immunoSEQ multiplex PCR, and the TCRdb table lists in-frame clones only, not all of them. This sample has approximately 180,000 clones, with about 79% found just once. These data originate in a study of blood T cell repertoires in COVID-19. Background on the study: The United States, Italy and Spain provided the acute and convalescent COVID-19 samples. PBMCs, B-cell-depleted T cells, or T cells were the source of the cDNA or gDNA that made up the material.

Sequencing was done on a sample of PBMCs or T cells enriched from blood (not recorded which). The rearrangement links TRBV19 to TRBJ1-1, with D possibly matching TRBD1 (6 bases). The sequence was obtained from a man aged 45-65 years who had recovered from COVID-19. The CDR3 loop reads CASKVRGISDTEAFF. As DNA, the CDR3 is TGTGCCAGTAAGGTCAGGGGAATTTCTGACACTGAAGCTTTCTTT.